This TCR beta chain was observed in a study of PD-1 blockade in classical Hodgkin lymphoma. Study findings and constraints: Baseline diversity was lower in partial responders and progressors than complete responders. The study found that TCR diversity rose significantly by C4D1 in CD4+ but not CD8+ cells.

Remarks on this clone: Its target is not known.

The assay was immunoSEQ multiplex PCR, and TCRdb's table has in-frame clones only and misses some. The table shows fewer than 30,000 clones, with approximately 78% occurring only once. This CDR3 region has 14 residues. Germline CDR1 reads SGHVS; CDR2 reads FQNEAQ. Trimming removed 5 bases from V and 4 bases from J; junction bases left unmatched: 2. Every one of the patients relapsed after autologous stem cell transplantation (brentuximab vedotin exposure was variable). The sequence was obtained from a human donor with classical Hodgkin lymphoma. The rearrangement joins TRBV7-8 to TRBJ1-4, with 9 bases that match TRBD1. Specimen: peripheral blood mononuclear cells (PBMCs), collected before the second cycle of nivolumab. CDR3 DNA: TGTGCCAGCAGCCCGGACAGGGGTAATGAAAAACTGTTTTTT. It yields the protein CASSPDRGNEKLFF.